The TCR beta chain described here comes from a study of blood T cell repertoires in COVID-19. Study as a whole: Samples came from the United States, Italy and Spain, spanning acute and convalescent COVID-19. T cells, B-cell-depleted T cells, or PBMCs supplied cDNA or gDNA.

Looked up from germline, CDR1 is LGHNA and CDR2 is YNFKEQ. The CDR3 consists of 13 residues. V was pared by 0 bases and J by 10 bases, with 12 bases between. Original data processing: From reference gene primer amplification, estimates of nucleated cell counts were derived. Profiling relied on immunoSEQ multiplex PCR, and the TCRdb table lists in-frame clones only, not all of them. V, J and clone size are those of that table, while D and trimming were read from the DNA. The sample has some 490,000 clones, approximately 83% seen once. Sequenced material: peripheral blood. The chain combines TRBV4-2 with TRBJ1-2; D gene unclear. The clonotype was recovered from a human donor in a cohort sampled during active COVID-19. CDR3 in amino acids: CASSQDKLSPYTF. The CDR3 DNA reads as TGTGCCAGCAGCCAAGATAAACTTTCTCCCTACACCTTC.